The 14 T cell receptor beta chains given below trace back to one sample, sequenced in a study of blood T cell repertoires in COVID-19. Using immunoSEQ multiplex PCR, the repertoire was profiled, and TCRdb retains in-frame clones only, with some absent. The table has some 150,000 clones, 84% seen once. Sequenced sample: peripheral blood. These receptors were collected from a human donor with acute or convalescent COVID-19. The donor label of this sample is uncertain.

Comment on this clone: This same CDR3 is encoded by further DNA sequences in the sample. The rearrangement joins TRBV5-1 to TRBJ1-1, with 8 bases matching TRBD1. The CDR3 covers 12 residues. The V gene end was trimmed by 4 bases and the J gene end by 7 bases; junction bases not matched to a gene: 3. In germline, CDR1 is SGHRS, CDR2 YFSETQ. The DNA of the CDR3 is TGCGCCAGCAGCAGCGGACAGGGTGAAGCTTTCTTT. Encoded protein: CASSSGQGEAFF.

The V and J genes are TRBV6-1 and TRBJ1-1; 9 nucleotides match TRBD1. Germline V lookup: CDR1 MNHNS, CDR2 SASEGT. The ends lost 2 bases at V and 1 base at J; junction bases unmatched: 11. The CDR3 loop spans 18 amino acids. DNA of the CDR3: TGTGCCAGCAGTGAATCAAGAAGGACAGGGGTCAAGAACACTGAAGCTTTCTTT. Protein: CASSESRRTGVKNTEAFF.

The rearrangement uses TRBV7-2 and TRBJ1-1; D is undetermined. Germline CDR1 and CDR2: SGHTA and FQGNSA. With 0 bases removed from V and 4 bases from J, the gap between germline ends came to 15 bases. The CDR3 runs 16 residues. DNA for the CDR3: TGTGCCAGCAGCTTAGCTGGATCGGGGATTGGCACTGAAGCTTTCTTT. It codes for CASSLAGSGIGTEAFF.

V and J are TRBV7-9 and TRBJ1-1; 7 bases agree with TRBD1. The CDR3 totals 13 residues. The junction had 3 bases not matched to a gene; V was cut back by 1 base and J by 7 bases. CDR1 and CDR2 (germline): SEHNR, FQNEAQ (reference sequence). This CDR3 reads CASSLENRGEAFF. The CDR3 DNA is TGTGCCAGCAGCTTAGAAAACAGGGGTGAAGCTTTCTTT.

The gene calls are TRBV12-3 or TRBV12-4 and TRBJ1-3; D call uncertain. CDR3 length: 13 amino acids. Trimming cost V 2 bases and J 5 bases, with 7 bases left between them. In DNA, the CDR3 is TGTGCCAGCAGTTTACCGGGAAGAAACACCATATATTTT. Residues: CASSLPGRNTIYF.

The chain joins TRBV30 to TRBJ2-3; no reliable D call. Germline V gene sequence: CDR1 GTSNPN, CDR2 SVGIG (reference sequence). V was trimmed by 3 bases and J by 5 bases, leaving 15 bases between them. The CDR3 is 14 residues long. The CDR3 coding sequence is TGTGCCTGGAGCGACGCCTATGCAGGAGATACGCAGTATTTT. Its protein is CAWSDAYAGDTQYF.

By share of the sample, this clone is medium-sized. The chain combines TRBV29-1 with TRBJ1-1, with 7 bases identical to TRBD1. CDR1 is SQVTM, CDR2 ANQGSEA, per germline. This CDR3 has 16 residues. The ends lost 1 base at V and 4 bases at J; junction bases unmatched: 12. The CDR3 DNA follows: TGCAGCGTTGAAGTTCACGCCGACAGGGTAGGCACTGAAGCTTTCTTT. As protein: CSVEVHADRVGTEAFF.

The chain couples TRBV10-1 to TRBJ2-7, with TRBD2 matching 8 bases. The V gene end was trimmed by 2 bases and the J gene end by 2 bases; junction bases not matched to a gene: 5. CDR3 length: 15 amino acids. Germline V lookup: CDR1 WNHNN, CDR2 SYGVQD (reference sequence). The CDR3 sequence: CASSELREEAYEQYF. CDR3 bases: TGCGCCAGCAGTGAGCTGCGGGAGGAAGCCTACGAGCAGTACTTC.

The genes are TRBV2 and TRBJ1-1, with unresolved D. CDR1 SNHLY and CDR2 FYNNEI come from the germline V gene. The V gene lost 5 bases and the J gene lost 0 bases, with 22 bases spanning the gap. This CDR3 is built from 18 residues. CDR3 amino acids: CASSQYTNSGSMNTEAFF. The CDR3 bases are TGTGCCAGCAGTCAATACACCAACTCCGGGTCCATGAACACTGAAGCTTTCTTT.

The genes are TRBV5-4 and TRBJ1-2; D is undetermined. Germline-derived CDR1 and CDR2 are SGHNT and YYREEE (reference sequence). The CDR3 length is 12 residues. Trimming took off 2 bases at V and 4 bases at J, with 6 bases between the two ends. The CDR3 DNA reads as TGTGCCAGCAGCTTCCCGGGCTATGGCTACACCTTC. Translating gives CASSFPGYGYTF.

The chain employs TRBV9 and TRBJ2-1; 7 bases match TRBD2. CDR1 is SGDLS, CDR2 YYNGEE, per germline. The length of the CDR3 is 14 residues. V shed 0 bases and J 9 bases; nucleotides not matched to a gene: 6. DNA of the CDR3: TGTGCCAGCAGCGTAGGGGAGGGCCTGGGTGAGCAGTTCTTC. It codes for CASSVGEGLGEQFF.

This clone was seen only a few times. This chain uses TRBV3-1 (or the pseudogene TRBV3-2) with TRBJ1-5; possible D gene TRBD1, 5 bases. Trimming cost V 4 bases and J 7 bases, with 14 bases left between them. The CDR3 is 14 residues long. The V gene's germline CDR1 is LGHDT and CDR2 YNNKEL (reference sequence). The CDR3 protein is CASSPLRGDQPQHF. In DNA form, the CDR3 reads TGTGCCAGCAGCCCGCTTCGGGGGGACCAGCCCCAGCATTTT.

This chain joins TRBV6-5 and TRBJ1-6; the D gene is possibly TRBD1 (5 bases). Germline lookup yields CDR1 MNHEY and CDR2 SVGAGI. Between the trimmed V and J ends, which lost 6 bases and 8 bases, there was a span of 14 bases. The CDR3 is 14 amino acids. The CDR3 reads CASRRTLPDSPLHF. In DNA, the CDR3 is TGTGCCAGCAGGCGGACACTACCTGATTCACCCCTCCACTTT.

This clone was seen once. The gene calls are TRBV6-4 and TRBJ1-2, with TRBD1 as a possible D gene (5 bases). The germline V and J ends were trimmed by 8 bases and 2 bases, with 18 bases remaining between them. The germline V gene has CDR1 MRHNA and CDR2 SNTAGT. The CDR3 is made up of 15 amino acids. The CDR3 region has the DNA TGTGCCAGCCGACCCAGGGAGGCAGAGAACTATGGCTACACCTTC. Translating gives CASRPREAENYGYTF.